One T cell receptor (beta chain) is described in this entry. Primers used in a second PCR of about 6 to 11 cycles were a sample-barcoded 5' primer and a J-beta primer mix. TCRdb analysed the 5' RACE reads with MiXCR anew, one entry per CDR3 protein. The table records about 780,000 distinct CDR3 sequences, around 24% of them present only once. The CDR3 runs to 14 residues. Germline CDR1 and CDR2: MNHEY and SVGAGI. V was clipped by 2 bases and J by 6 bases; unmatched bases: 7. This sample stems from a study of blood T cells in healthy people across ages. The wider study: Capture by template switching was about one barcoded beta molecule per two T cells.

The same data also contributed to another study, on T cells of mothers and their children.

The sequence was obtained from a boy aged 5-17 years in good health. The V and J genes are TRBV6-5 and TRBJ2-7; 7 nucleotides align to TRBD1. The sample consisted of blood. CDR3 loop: CASSYGVGGTEQYF. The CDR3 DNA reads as TGTGCCAGCAGTTACGGGGTAGGGGGCACCGAGCAGTACTTC.